The rows below give T cell receptor beta chains drawn from one sample of a study of T cell responses to AZD1222 COVID-19 vaccine. Sequencing was performed with immunoSEQ multiplex PCR; in TCRdb, only in-frame clones are kept and a portion is missing. The sample lists tens of thousands of clones; 70% to 90% were seen once. The material was peripheral blood, obtained on day 0 of AZD1222 vaccination. All receptors derive from an adult in good health. CDR3s include the opening cysteine and the closing phenylalanine or tryptophan. Each record gives: V gene, clone size, J gene, D gene, CDR3 DNA, CDR3 protein. D genes are given only for firm matches. Some rows mark clone size as missing; the rest say once, few, many or name a class of expanded clone.

v_call: TRBV7-9
clone_size: .
j_call: TRBJ1-6
d_call: .
cdr3_nt: TGTGCCAGCAGCTCCGGGAGTAACTATAATTCACCCCTCCACTTT
cdr3_aa: CASSSGSNYNSPLHF

v_call: TRBV2
clone_size: .
j_call: TRBJ1-1
d_call: .
cdr3_nt: TGTGCCGGCCCCGAGGGAGGGGGTACTGAAGCTTTCTTT
cdr3_aa: CAGPEGGGTEAFF

v_call: TRBV7-3
clone_size: .
j_call: TRBJ2-6
d_call: .
cdr3_nt: TGTGCCAGCTCGTCAGGGGAAAGCACCACCTCTGGGGCCAACGTCCTGACTTTC
cdr3_aa: CASSSGESTTSGANVLTF

v_call: TRBV6-5
clone_size: .
j_call: TRBJ1-2
d_call: .
cdr3_nt: TGTGCCAGCAGCCCCCTAGGACAACCTATCTATGGCTACACCTTC
cdr3_aa: CASSPLGQPIYGYTF

v_call: TRBV6-4
clone_size: .
j_call: TRBJ2-2
d_call: .
cdr3_nt: TGTGCCAGCAGTCGGACTGGAGGTACCGGGGAGCTGTTTTTT
cdr3_aa: CASSRTGGTGELFF

v_call: TRBV7-2
clone_size: .
j_call: TRBJ2-7
d_call: .
cdr3_nt: TGTGCCAGCAGCCCAACAGGGAACTCCTACGAGCAGTACTTC
cdr3_aa: CASSPTGNSYEQYF

v_call: TRBV14
clone_size: .
j_call: TRBJ1-1
d_call: .
cdr3_nt: TGTGCCAGCAGCCAACAGGGTTTTGGCACTGAAGCTTTCTTT
cdr3_aa: CASSQQGFGTEAFF

v_call: TRBV19
clone_size: .
j_call: TRBJ1-1
d_call: .
cdr3_nt: TGTGCCAGTAGTATAAATCTCGCAGGGAACACTGAAGCTTTCTTT
cdr3_aa: CASSINLAGNTEAFF

v_call: TRBV7-8
clone_size: .
j_call: TRBJ1-2
d_call: .
cdr3_nt: TGTGCCAGCAGCTCTAGTCGCGACTATGGCTACACCTTC
cdr3_aa: CASSSSRDYGYTF

v_call: TRBV19
clone_size: few
j_call: TRBJ2-7
d_call: .
cdr3_nt: TGTGCCAGTAGTATGGTACAGGCCTACTCCTACGAGCAGTACTTC
cdr3_aa: CASSMVQAYSYEQYF

v_call: TRBV2
clone_size: few
j_call: TRBJ1-2
d_call: TRBD1
cdr3_nt: TGTGCCAGCAGTGAAAACCGACAGGGACTTTGGGGCTACACCTTC
cdr3_aa: CASSENRQGLWGYTF